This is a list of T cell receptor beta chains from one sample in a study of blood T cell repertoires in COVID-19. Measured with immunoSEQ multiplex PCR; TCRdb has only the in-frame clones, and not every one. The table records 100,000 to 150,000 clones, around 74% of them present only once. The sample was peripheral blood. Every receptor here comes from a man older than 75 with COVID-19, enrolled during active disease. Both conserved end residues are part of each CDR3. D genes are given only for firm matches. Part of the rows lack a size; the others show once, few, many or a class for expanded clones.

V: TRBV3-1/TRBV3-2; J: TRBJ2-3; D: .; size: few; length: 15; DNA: TGTGCCAGCAGCCGCGGACTGAGGAACACAGATACGCAGTATTTT; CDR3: CASSRGLRNTDTQYF
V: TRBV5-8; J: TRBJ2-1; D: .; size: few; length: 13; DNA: TGTGCCAGCAGCTTGTTTAGTTACAATGAGCAGTTCTTC; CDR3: CASSLFSYNEQFF
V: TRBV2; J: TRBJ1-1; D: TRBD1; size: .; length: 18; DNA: TGTGCCAGCAGTGTCACAGGGGGCTATGGCCGGGAAGGCACTGAAGCTTTCTTT; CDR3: CASSVTGGYGREGTEAFF
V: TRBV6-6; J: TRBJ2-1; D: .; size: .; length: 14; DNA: TGTGCCAGCAGTCCGACTACTAGTGGCAATGAGCAGTTCTTC; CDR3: CASSPTTSGNEQFF
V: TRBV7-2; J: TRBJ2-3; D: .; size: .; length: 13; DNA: TGTGCCAGCAGCTCCGGAGTCGTAGATACGCAGTATTTT; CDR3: CASSSGVVDTQYF
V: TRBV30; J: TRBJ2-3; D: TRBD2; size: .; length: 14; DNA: TGTGCCTGGGGATCACTAGCGGGATACGATACGCAGTATTTT; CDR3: CAWGSLAGYDTQYF
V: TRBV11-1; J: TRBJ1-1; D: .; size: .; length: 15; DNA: TGTGCCAGCAGCTTAGTTGGCAGGGGAAACACTGAAGCTTTCTTT; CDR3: CASSLVGRGNTEAFF
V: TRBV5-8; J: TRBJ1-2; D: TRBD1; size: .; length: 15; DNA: TGTGCCAGCAGTTCCGCCGGGACAGGGGCCTATGGCTACACCTTC; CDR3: CASSSAGTGAYGYTF
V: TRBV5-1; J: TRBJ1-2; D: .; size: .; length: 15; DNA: TGCGCCAGCAGCTTGGAACAGAGCCCCAACTATGGCTACACCTTC; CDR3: CASSLEQSPNYGYTF
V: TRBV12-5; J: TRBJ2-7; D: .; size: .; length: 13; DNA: TGTGCTAGTGGTTTGGGAGAGGGTAGGGAGCAGTACTTC; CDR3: CASGLGEGREQYF
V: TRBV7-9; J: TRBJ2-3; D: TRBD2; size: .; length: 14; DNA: TGTGCCAGCCCGGCGGGAGGAGTTACAGATACGCAGTATTTT; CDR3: CASPAGGVTDTQYF
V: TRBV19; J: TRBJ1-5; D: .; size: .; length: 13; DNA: TGTGCCAGTAGTGGAGGACTCAATCAGCCCCAGCATTTT; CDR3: CASSGGLNQPQHF
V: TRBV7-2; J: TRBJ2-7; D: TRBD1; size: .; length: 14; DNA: TGTGCCAGCAGCCTCCACGCGAGGGGGCAGGAGCAGTACTTC; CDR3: CASSLHARGQEQYF
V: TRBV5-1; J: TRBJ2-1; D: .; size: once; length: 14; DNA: TGCGCCAGCACACTGAGTGTCGGGAACAATGAGCAGTTCTTC; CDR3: CASTLSVGNNEQFF
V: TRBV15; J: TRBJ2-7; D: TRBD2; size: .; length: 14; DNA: TGTGCCACCAGCAGGCCCGCGGGGGGTAGCGAGCAGTACTTC; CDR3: CATSRPAGGSEQYF
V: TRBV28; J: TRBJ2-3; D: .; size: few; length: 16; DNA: TGTGCCAGCAGTTCGAGTGGACACCGGCCCACAGATACGCAGTATTTT; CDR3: CASSSSGHRPTDTQYF
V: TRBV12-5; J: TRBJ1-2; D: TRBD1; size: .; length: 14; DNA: TGTGCTAGTGGTTTGGGACAGGGGCCCTATGGCTACACCTTC; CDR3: CASGLGQGPYGYTF
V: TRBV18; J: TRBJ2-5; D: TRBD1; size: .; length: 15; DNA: TGTGCCAGCTCACGTTATACAGGGGCTCAAGAGACCCAGTACTTC; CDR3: CASSRYTGAQETQYF
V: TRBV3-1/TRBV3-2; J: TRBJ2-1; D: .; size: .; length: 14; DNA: TGTGCCAGCAGCCAACGGTCGTCTTCCAATGAGCAGTTCTTC; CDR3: CASSQRSSSNEQFF
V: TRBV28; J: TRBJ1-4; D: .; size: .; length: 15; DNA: TGTGCCAGCAGTTTGCGGGGGTCCGAGGATGAAAAACTGTTTTTT; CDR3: CASSLRGSEDEKLFF
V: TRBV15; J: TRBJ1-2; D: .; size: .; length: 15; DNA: TGTGCCACCAGCAGAGATACAGGCCTTGATTATGGCTACACCTTC; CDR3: CATSRDTGLDYGYTF
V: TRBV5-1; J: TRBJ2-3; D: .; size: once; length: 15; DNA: TGCGCCAGCTGCCTGGGGAGTGAGGGCACAGATACGCAGTATTTT; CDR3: CASCLGSEGTDTQYF
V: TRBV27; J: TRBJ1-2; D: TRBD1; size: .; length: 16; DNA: TGTGCCAGCAGTAGGGACAGTCGAGGGCTCTTTTATGGCTACACCTTC; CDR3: CASSRDSRGLFYGYTF
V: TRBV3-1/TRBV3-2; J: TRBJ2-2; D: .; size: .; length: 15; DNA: TGTGCCAGCAGCCAAGATCTTCTCGGGTCCGGGGAGCTGTTTTTT; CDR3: CASSQDLLGSGELFF
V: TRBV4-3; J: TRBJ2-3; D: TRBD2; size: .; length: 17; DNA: TGCGCCAGCAGCCAAGGCGGGAGTCGGACCGTAACAGATACGCAGTATTTT; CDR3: CASSQGGSRTVTDTQYF
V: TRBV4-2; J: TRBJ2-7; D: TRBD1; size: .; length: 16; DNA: TGTGCCAGCAGCCAAGAAGGGACAGGGGCAAACTACGAGCAGTACTTC; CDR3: CASSQEGTGANYEQYF
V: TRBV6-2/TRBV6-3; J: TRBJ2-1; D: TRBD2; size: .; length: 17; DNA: TGTGCCAGCAGTTACTCGAGGGGGACTAGCGGCTACAATGAGCAGTTCTTC; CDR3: CASSYSRGTSGYNEQFF
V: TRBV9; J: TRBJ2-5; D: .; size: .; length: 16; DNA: TGTGCCAGCAGCGTAGGAGCAAGCGGCTTCGGAGAGACCCAGTACTTC; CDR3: CASSVGASGFGETQYF
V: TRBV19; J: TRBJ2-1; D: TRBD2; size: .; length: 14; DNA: TGTGCCAGTATAGCGGGTAAAAATACGAATGAGCAGTTCTTC; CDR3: CASIAGKNTNEQFF
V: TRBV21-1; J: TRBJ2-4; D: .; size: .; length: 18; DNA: TGTGCCAGCAGCCTTCCTCTCAGGGGCCCCTCGGCCAAAAACATTCAGTACTTC; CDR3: CASSLPLRGPSAKNIQYF
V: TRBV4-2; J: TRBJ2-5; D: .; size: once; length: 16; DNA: TGTGCCAGCAGCCATAAACCAGGGGACGATCGAGAGACCCAGTACTTC; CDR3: CASSHKPGDDRETQYF
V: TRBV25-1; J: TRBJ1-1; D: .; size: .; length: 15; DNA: TGTGCCAGCAGTGCTTATGGACTGAGGAACACTGAAGCTTTCTTT; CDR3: CASSAYGLRNTEAFF
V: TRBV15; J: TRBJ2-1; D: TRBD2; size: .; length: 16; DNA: TGTGCCACCAGCAGAGGTAGACTAGCCTCCTACAATGAGCAGTTCTTC; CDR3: CATSRGRLASYNEQFF
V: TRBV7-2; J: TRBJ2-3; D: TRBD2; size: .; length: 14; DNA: TGTGCCAGTGAACTAGCGGGTGGGGCGGGTACGCAGTATTTT; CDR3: CASELAGGAGTQYF
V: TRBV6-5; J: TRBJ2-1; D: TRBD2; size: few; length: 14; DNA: TGTGCCAGCAGAGTTAGCGGGAGAGATGGTGAGCAGTTCTTC; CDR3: CASRVSGRDGEQFF
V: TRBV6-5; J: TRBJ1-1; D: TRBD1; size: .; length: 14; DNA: TGTGCCAGCAGAGATGGGACAGGGAGCACTGAAGCTTTCTTT; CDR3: CASRDGTGSTEAFF
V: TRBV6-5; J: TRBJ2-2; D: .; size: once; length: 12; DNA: TGTGCCAGCGAGAATCCCACCGGGGAGCTGTTTTTT; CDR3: CASENPTGELFF
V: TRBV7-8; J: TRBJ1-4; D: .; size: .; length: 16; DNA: TGTGCCAGCAGCTTCTTGGCGGGGTTCTGGGGTGAAAAACTGTTTTTT; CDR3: CASSFLAGFWGEKLFF
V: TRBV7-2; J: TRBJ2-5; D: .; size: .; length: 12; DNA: TGTGCCAGCAGCCGGTCCCAAGAGACCCAGTACTTC; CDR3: CASSRSQETQYF
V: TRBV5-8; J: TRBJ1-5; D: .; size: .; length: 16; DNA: TGTGCCAGCAGCTTAGTAACAGACTATAGCAATCAGCCCCAGCATTTT; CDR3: CASSLVTDYSNQPQHF
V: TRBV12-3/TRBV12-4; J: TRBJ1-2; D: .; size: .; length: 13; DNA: TGTGCCAGCAGTCCGGGACTCGACTATGGCTACACCTTC; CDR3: CASSPGLDYGYTF